Below are 4 T cell receptor beta chains sequenced from a single sample in a study of blood T cell repertoires in COVID-19. Profiling relied on immunoSEQ multiplex PCR, and the TCRdb table lists in-frame clones only, not all of them. This table has 150,000 to 200,000 clones, 70% to 90% appearing once. Sequencing was done on a sample of peripheral blood. These receptors all stem from a human donor with active or convalescent COVID-19. The donor label of this sample is uncertain.

V gene TRBV28 combines with J gene TRBJ2-6; D not certain. Germline CDR1 is MDHEN and CDR2 is SYDVKM. V lost 6 bases to trimming and J lost 2 bases, with 5 bases between them. CDR3 length: 13 amino acids. The CDR3 DNA reads as TGTGCCAGCAGGAAGCCTGGGGCCAACGTCCTGACTTTC. It encodes CASRKPGANVLTF.

The chain joins TRBV19 to TRBJ2-3; 10 bases are shared with TRBD2. The CDR3 consists of 14 residues. The ends lost 5 bases at V and 5 bases at J; junction bases unmatched: 4. The germline gives CDR1 LNHDA, CDR2 SQIVND (reference sequence). CDR3 sequence (DNA): TGTGCCAGTAGTTCTAGCGGGGGTGAAGATACGCAGTATTTT. Translated: CASSSSGGEDTQYF.

V gene TRBV5-1 combines with J gene TRBJ2-5; a weak D match, TRBD2 (5 bases). V was cut by 0 bases and J by 5 bases, with 11 bases left in between. Germline V gene sequence: CDR1 SGHRS, CDR2 YFSETQ. This CDR3 comprises 14 residues. The CDR3 coding sequence is TGCGCCAGCAGCTTGGTTTCTAGCAGGGAGACCCAGTACTTC. This encodes CASSLVSSRETQYF.

The chain joins TRBV9 to TRBJ2-2; the match to TRBD1 covers 7 bases. There are 16 residues in the CDR3. J gave up 5 bases and V 1 base, and 8 bases lay outside the gene matches. Germline CDR1 and CDR2: SGDLS and YYNGEE. The CDR3: CASSVSGAGGTGELFF. In DNA, the CDR3 is TGTGCCAGCAGCGTATCCGGGGCAGGGGGTACCGGGGAGCTGTTTTTT.